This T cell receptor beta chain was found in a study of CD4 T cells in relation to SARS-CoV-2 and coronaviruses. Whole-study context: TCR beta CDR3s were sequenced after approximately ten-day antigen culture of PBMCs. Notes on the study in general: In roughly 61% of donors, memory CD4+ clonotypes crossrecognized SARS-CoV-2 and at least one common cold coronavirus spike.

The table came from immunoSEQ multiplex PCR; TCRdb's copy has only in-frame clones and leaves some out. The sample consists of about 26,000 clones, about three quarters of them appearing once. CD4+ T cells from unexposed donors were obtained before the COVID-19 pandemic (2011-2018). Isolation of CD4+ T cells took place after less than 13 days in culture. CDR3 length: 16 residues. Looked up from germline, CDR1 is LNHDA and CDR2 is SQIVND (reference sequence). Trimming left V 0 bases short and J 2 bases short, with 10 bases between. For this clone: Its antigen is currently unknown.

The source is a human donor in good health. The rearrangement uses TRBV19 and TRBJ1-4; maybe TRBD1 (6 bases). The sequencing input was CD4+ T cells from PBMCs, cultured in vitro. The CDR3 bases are TGTGCCAGTAGTATAGACTTTAGGGGGACTAATGAAAAACTGTTTTTT. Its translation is CASSIDFRGTNEKLFF.